This TCR beta chain was sequenced during a study of response to subunit inactivated influenza vaccine (dated by TCRdb to the late 2010s). About the investigation overall: Deep quantitative profiling of the T cell receptor repertoire was used in the study to follow responses to a trivalent subunit inactivated influenza vaccine.

This clonotype was recorded a few times. Its specific antigen is unknown. No much larger clonotype is one base removed from it; base qualities were not supplied. Library method: RT-PCR. These reads were obtained on an Illumina HiSeq 2500. The public sequencing data were trimmed at Q25 with fastp and processed into clonotypes with MiXCR by TCRdb, which kept only in-frame beta chains. Identical CDR3 proteins give one entry, which carries the most common genes and DNA. In all, the sample holds some 550,000 distinct CDR3 sequences, and approximately 24% of those were seen once. The ten biggest clones cover 2.5% to 3% of the sample. On the study overall, not on this receptor specifically: According to the authors, only a limited number of new T cells may be recruited by each seasonal influenza vaccination.

Per the germline V gene, SGHTA is the CDR1 and FQGNSA is the CDR2. The CDR3, cysteine through phenylalanine, is 15 amino acids long. Only the CDR3 part of the read is kept: 45 bases, read in frame from the first base. The junction carries 19 bases between V and J, which are trimmed by 5 bases and 8 bases respectively. The same sample was also studied in work on T cells expressing NK-cell markers. As the second paper documents: 5'RACE template switching, by which a universal primer site and unique molecular identifiers were added, was used to make TCR beta cDNA libraries. Three sorted T-cell subsets (CD3+CD56+NKG2C+, CD3+CD56+NKG2C- and CD3+CD56-NKG2C+) from fewer than 10 donors had their TCR beta-chain repertoires profiled. Among the eight sequenced donors, only one was HCMV-seronegative, while the other seven were HCMV-seropositive. In several experiments an anti-gammadeltaTCR antibody was added to restrict sorting to alphabetaTCR-expressing T cells. For six donors, the dominant CD3+CD56+NKG2C+ clonotypes were among the top 10 CD8+ clonotypes and accounted for about 1.0-8% of CD8+ T cells. Those dominant clonotypes were again the most abundant among CD3+CD56-NKG2C+ cells in a handful of donors, at roughly 25-65%. Whether the expanded NKG2C-expressing T cell clones were specific for HCMV antigens remained unclear. The eight sequenced donors were randomly selected healthy volunteers, three men and five women. HCMV serostatus was determined by detecting HCMV-specific IgG in serum with a commercial ELISA kit. Peripheral blood mononuclear cells were isolated from blood by Ficoll density gradient centrifugation. Using Miltenyi isolation kits, CD4+ and CD8+ T cells were isolated from PBMC through magnetic immunoseparation. Synthesis of cDNA was primed from the TCR beta constant segment and was followed by two consecutive PCR amplification steps. Libraries were sequenced as 2 x 150 bp reads on Illumina HiSeq 2000/2500, MiSeq or NextSeq. MIGEC was used to demultiplex reads and group the reads by UMI, and MiTCR was used to assemble and quantify clonotypes. To remove erroneous sequences, TCR cDNA sequences were retained only when supported by two or more reads. The tcR package was used for downstream repertoire analysis, and clonotypes were matched between fractions using CDR3 nucleotide sequence together with V segment. VDJmatch was used to annotate antigen specificity against VDJdb, with one amino acid substitution in CDR3 allowed.

The source is a man aged 50-59 years who received an inactivated influenza vaccine. Donor details come from another sample of the same person, matched by shared clones. The source was CD4+ T cells sorted from PBMCs, collected 12 days after vaccination. The V gene is TRBV7-2 and the J gene is TRBJ2-1, with a weak D call of TRBD1 (6 bases match). The nucleotides are TGTGCCAGCAGCCTGGCATTCGGACAGTCCGATGAGCAGTTCTTC. It encodes CASSLAFGQSDEQFF.